This T cell receptor beta chain comes out of a study of PD-1 blockade in classical Hodgkin lymphoma. Study-level background: The patients were dosed with nivolumab 3 mg/kg, infused intravenously every 2 weeks.

Looked up from germline, CDR1 is SNHLY and CDR2 is FYNNEI. Trimming cost V 9 bases and J 2 bases; bases outside gene matches: 7. The CDR3 is made up of 14 amino acids. Every patient was affected by relapse after autologous stem cell transplantation, while exposure to brentuximab vedotin was not uniform. Best overall response was complete response, partial response or progressive disease in these relapsed/refractory classical Hodgkin lymphoma patients. Points from the study as a whole: Those achieving complete response showed baseline diversity like newly diagnosed patients. Relapsed/refractory patients reportedly had lower baseline diversity than newly diagnosed patients.

Using immunoSEQ multiplex PCR, the repertoire was profiled, and TCRdb retains in-frame clones only, with some absent. The table includes 35,000 to 45,000 clones, about nine tenths detected once. About this clone itself: Its antigen is undetermined.

This TCR came from a human donor with classical Hodgkin lymphoma. The specimen comprised peripheral blood mononuclear cells (PBMCs), sampled at baseline. This chain uses TRBV2 with TRBJ1-3; 7 bases agree with TRBD1. The CDR3 bases are TGTGCCAGTTGTGACAGGGCCGCTGGAAACACCATATATTTT. Its protein product is CASCDRAAGNTIYF.